This T cell receptor beta chain emerged from a study of Tregs in tolerant kidney transplant recipients (dated by TCRdb to the late 2010s). Turning to the overall study: The transplants used related donors with nonmyeloablative bone marrow transplantation, and mixed chimerism in the human trials was transient. TCRbeta sequencing was used in the study to identify donor-specific regulatory T cells before combined kidney and bone marrow transplantation, and the identified cells were then tracked after transplant.

As regards this clone: Its antigen specificity is not known. No base quality information exists; no much larger clone differs at one position.

From V the trimming removes 3 bases and from J it removes 6 bases, while the gene matches leave 9 bases of the junction unaccounted for. There are 15 amino acids in the CDR3, from cysteine to phenylalanine inclusive. The CDR3 DNA has 45 bases and is translated from base 1. CDR1 and CDR2, looked up from the germline V gene (reference sequence), are LNHNV and YYDKDF. What the time point label conveys for this sample: blood sample drawn before combined kidney and bone marrow transplant. Unstimulated Tregs (CD4+CD25+CD127-), CD4+ non-Tregs (CD4+CD25-), CD4 and CD8 cells were FACS-sorted from thawed PBMCs. The patients were several recipients of combined kidney and bone marrow transplants from the ITN036ST trial, and samples were available only from these trial subjects. Healthy control blood was processed to PBMCs by Ficoll density gradient and cryopreserved, and patient PBMCs were collected before and after transplant.

Overall study outcomes, separate from this receptor: Because only a small number of patients were included, the study had limitations, and the results will need to be validated in larger populations as well as under other immunosuppression protocols. Although technical replication error seemed to be minimal, the question of biological reproducibility was not addressed directly. Donor-specific Treg expansion exceeded global Treg expansion in tolerant patients, suggesting antigen-driven rather than nonspecific expansion. Expanding Tregs with activated donor B cells appeared to identify the most biologically relevant and donor-specific TCRbeta repertoire. PCR primers changed over time for some patients, so nucleotide-level comparison across those patients' samples was not possible.

For TCRbeta CDR3 sequencing, genomic DNA from the sorted cells was extracted using the QIAGEN DNeasy Blood and Tissue Kit. High-throughput TCRbeta CDR3 sequencing, including PCR amplification with bias correction and internal controls, was performed commercially through immunoSEQ. Regarding the original processing steps: Unique productive TCRbeta sequences were defined by CDR3 nucleotide sequence when primers matched and otherwise by CDR3 amino acid sequence together with Vbeta and Jbeta genes. To correct for sorting error, sequences found in more than one sorted population at a frequency ratio of 2:1 or less were discarded, and the remaining shared sequences were assigned to the population with the higher frequency. A sequence counted as donor-reactive if, in CFSE-low cells, the sequence had a frequency of at least 0.01% and was expanded at least 5-fold compared with unstimulated cells. Jensen-Shannon divergence calculated on the top 100 TCRbeta sequences ranked by frequency was used to measure repertoire divergence. For samples with multiple sequencing runs, sorting error was corrected separately for each run before the runs were pooled. The clones in this table, taken by TCRdb from immuneACCESS, are in-frame only. Not every clone is retained; where verified, under half of the shortfall comes from an unresolved V gene, and the cause of the rest is unknown. The V and J calls and clone size were taken over from that table, and D and trimming were inferred from the DNA. The sample records about 66,000 clones, 92% of which are singletons. The top ten clones comprise roughly 9.7% of the sample.

This TCR was recovered from a human donor who received a combined kidney and bone marrow transplant. The source was CD8+ T cells from blood, collected before the transplant. The chain was built from TRBV15 and TRBJ2-3, and 7 junctional nucleotides match TRBD1. The nucleotides read TGTGCCACCAGCAGTGAGAGAGGGGGCTGGGATACGCAGTATTTT. It translates as CATSSERGGWDTQYF. The CDR3 plus the reference TRBV15 and TRBJ2-3 genes for the other parts give the full variable domain: DAMVIQNPRYQVTQFGKPVTLSCSQTLNHNVMYWYQQKSSQAPKLLFHYYDKDFNNEADTPDNFQSRRPNTSFCFLDIRSPGLGDTAMYLCATSSERGGWDTQYFGPGTRLTVL.